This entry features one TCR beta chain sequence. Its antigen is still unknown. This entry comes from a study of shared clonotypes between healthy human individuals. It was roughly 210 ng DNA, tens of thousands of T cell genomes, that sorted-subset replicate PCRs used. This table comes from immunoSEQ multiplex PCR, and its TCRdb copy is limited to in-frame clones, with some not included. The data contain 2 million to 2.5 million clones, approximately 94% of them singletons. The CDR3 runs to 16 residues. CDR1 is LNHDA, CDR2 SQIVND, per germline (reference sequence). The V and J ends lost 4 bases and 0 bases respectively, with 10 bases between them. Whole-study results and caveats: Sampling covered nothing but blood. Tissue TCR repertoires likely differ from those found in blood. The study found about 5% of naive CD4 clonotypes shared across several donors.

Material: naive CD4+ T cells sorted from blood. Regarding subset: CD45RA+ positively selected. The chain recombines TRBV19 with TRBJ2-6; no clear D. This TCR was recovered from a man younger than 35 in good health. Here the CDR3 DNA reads TGTGCCAGTAGTACCCGAGAATTCTCTGGGGCCAACGTCCTGACTTTC. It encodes CASSTREFSGANVLTF.